This T cell receptor beta chain was sequenced in a study of shared clonotypes between healthy human individuals. Study-level findings and limits: Naive CD4 clonotypes overlapped across a few donors at roughly 5%.

Comments on this clone: Its specificity is not known.

Template for every sorted-subset replicate PCR totaled approximately 0.2 ug DNA, around 32,000 T cell genomes. Measured with immunoSEQ multiplex PCR; TCRdb has only the in-frame clones, and not every one. Of around 2,000,000 clones listed, about 95% are singletons. CD45RO-negative cells were positively selected for CCR7, leaving out terminally differentiated effector memory CD45RA+ cells. This CDR3 contains 15 residues. V shed 3 bases and J 2 bases; nucleotides not matched to a gene: 4. From germline, CDR1 is MNHEY and CDR2 SMNVEV (reference sequence). The genes are TRBV27 and TRBJ2-7, with 10 bases lining up with TRBD2. Sequencing was carried out using naive CD8+ T cells sorted from blood. The sequence came from a man aged 18 to 35 in good health. The CDR3: CASSFTAGGPYEQYF. The CDR3 DNA follows: TGTGCCAGCAGTTTCACAGCGGGAGGGCCCTACGAGCAGTACTTC.